One sample yielded the 15 T cell receptor beta chains listed below, sequenced in a study of breast tumors, draining lymph nodes, adjacent tissues. Axillary draining lymph nodes of breast cancer patients supplied the node samples. A single record per CDR3 protein comes from TCRdb applying MiXCR to the multiplex PCR reads. This table holds 70,000 to 85,000 distinct CDR3 sequences, roughly a fifth found once. Input material: axillary lymph node tissue. These receptors came from a female donor with breast cancer. Some clones in this sample may be carry-over from other donors' samples.

This clonotype was observed a few times. Compared with germline, one end of the junction differs, possibly owing to a read error. The chain joins TRBV19 to TRBJ2-5, with a weak D call TRBD2 (6 bases). The CDR3 has 12 amino acids. CDR1 LNHDA and CDR2 SQIVND come from the germline V gene (reference sequence). The CDR3 protein is CASSIGGETQCF. CDR3 coding DNA: TGTGCCAGTAGTATCGGGGGAGAGACCCAGTGCTTC.

The table lists this clonotype with many counts. This chain links TRBV11-2 with TRBJ1-2; D perhaps matches TRBD1 (5 bases). The CDR3 is 14 residues long. V gave up 1 base and J gave up 3 bases, with 9 bases separating them. Germline values: CDR1 SGHAT, CDR2 FQNNGV. CDR3 amino acids: CASSLGGGDYGYTF. CDR3 DNA sequence: TGTGCCAGCAGCTTAGGTGGGGGGGACTATGGCTACACCTTC. The variable domain in full, completed from reference TRBV11-2 and TRBJ1-2, reads EAGVAQSPRYKIIEKRQSVAFWCNPISGHATLYWYQQILGQGPKLLIQFQNNGVVDDSQLPKDRFSAERLKGVDSTLKIQPAKLEDSAVYLCASSLGGGDYGYTFGSGTRLTVV.

This clonotype appeared many times. The chain is built from TRBV19 and TRBJ2-3; possible D gene TRBD2, 6 bases. This CDR3 contains 15 residues. Deletions cut 5 bases from V and 0 bases from J, with 12 bases between. Germline loops: CDR1 LNHDA, CDR2 SQIVND (reference sequence). The chain's CDR3 is CASSRQGLSTDTQYF. CDR3 DNA: TGTGCCAGTAGTCGCCAGGGACTTAGCACAGATACGCAGTATTTT.

V usage is TRBV12-3 or TRBV12-4 and J usage is TRBJ1-1; unclear D gene. Between the trimmed V and J ends, which lost 3 bases and 7 bases, there was a span of 6 bases. The CDR3 extends over 11 amino acids. The CDR3 spells CASSFTREAFF. Written as DNA, the CDR3 is TGTGCCAGCAGTTTTACCCGTGAAGCTTTCTTT.

This clonotype was seen repeatedly, ten times or more. The rearrangement uses TRBV6-2 or TRBV6-3 and TRBJ2-5, with D unclear. There are 15 residues in the CDR3. The germline gives CDR1 MNHEY, CDR2 SVGEGT. V lost 2 bases and J 4 bases, leaving 14 bases between the germline ends. CDR3 in amino acids: CASSYPEGRGETQYF. In nucleotides, the CDR3 is TGTGCCAGCAGTTACCCAGAAGGGCGAGGAGAGACCCAGTACTTC.

This clonotype was found many times. The rearrangement joins TRBV29-1 to TRBJ2-7, with 12 bases fitting TRBD2. After removal of 6 bases from V and 6 bases from J, the junction contained 9 bases not matched to a gene. This CDR3 contains 14 residues. CDR1 SQVTM and CDR2 ANQGSEA come from the germline V gene. CDR3 DNA: TGCAGCGTACGAGGGAGACTAGCGGGAGTCGAGCAGTACTTC. Its protein is CSVRGRLAGVEQYF.

The sample holds many counts of this clonotype. The chain has TRBV12-3 or TRBV12-4 and TRBJ1-5, with 7 bases lining up with TRBD1. The CDR3 is 16 amino acids. V dropped 4 bases and J dropped 3; count of bases not matched to a gene: 9. The CDR3 is CASSSLPGGNNQPQHF. Written as DNA, the CDR3 is TGTGCCAGCAGTTCTTTGCCAGGGGGGAACAATCAGCCCCAGCATTTT.

This clonotype was seen ten or more times. The chain couples TRBV7-2 to TRBJ2-7; the match to TRBD2 covers 9 bases. Trimming at V came to 1 base and at J to 7 bases, leaving 11 bases not matched to a gene. Germline CDR1 reads SGHTA; CDR2 reads FQGNSA. The CDR3 sequence is 16 residues long. CDR3: CASSLGLSGRMGEQYF. In nucleotides, the CDR3 is TGTGCCAGCAGCTTAGGTTTGAGCGGGAGGATGGGGGAGCAGTACTTC.

This clonotype was detected many times. V is TRBV6-2 or TRBV6-3 and J is TRBJ2-7, with TRBD2 identical over 11 bases. The CDR3 contains 14 residues. Germline trimming cut 2 bases from V and 6 bases from J; bases unmatched to any gene: 3. Germline-derived CDR1 and CDR2 are MNHEY and SVGEGT. The CDR3: CASSYPGLAGEQYF. In DNA, the CDR3 is TGTGCCAGCAGTTACCCCGGACTAGCGGGCGAGCAGTACTTC.

Notes on this clonotype: One end of the junction does not line up with germline, which may come from a read error. CDR3 in DNA: TGTGCCAGCAGCTTAGGCGCGTCCTCTTTCTATCAGGGGGCCGTGAGCGCAGACACGCAGTATTTT. This gives the protein CASSLGASSFYQGAVSADTQYF. V and J are TRBV7-3 and TRBJ2-3, with TRBD1 identical over 8 bases. This CDR3 is built from 22 residues. Germline-derived CDR1 and CDR2 are SGHTA and FQGTGA.

The chain combines TRBV30 with TRBJ1-5, with 11 bases fitting TRBD1. Germline V gives CDR1 GTSNPN, CDR2 SVGIG (reference sequence). This CDR3 is built from 15 residues. With 5 bases clipped from V and 5 bases from J, the junction kept 8 bases outside the gene matches. The CDR3 is CAWSDRGLFDQPQHF. The CDR3 DNA follows: TGTGCCTGGTCGGACAGGGGGCTCTTTGATCAGCCCCAGCATTTT.

This clonotype was picked up many times. The genes are TRBV28 and TRBJ2-7, with D perhaps TRBD1 (6 bases). V was clipped by 3 bases and J by 7 bases, with 13 bases between them. The CDR3 is 13 residues long. From germline, CDR1 is MDHEN and CDR2 SYDVKM. CDR3 bases: TGTGCCAGCAGTTTGGACAGAAGGTATGAGCAGTACTTC. Amino acids: CASSLDRRYEQYF.

This clonotype has more than one count but fewer than ten. The chain joins TRBV20-1 to TRBJ1-1; 8 bases are a match to TRBD1. V shed 6 bases and J 1 base; nucleotides not matched to a gene: 4. There are 13 residues in the CDR3. Germline values: CDR1 DFQATT, CDR2 SNEGSKA (reference sequence). CDR3 nucleotides: TGCAGTGCCCCCGGGACAGGGAACACTGAAGCTTTCTTT. The encoded protein is CSAPGTGNTEAFF.

This clonotype was counted at least ten times. CDR3 sequence reads: CASSQRYGLAGTYNEQFF. Here the CDR3 DNA reads TGCGCCAGCAGCCAACGATACGGACTAGCGGGCACCTACAATGAGCAGTTCTTC. The chain carries TRBV4-1 and TRBJ2-1; TRBD2 aligns across 11 bases. Germline values: CDR1 MGHRA, CDR2 YSYEKL. The length of the CDR3 is 18 residues. After removal of 2 bases from V and 2 bases from J, the junction contained 8 bases not matched to a gene.

V gene TRBV20-1 combines with J gene TRBJ1-2, with TRBD1 as a possible D gene (6 bases). The V and J ends lost 6 bases and 1 base respectively, with 15 bases between them. This CDR3 has 14 residues. Per germline, CDR1 DFQATT and CDR2 SNEGSKA (reference sequence). The CDR3 coding sequence is TGCAGTGCGACTTCGGGACAATTTAACTATGGCTACACCTTC. It codes for CSATSGQFNYGYTF.